These 5 T cell receptor beta chains were sequenced from one sample in a study of control samples from healthy donors and cancer patients. The repertoire was sequenced with immunoSEQ multiplex PCR; TCRdb's copy has only in-frame clones and lacks some. The sample holds 150,000 to 180,000 clones, roughly 93% seen once. Sequences were obtained from blood. The source is a man in his forties or fifties in good health.

The chain is built from TRBV27 and TRBJ2-4; D is possibly TRBD1 (6 bases). V dropped 8 bases and J dropped 7 bases, with 18 bases sitting between them. CDR3 length: 14 amino acids. Per germline, CDR1 MNHEY and CDR2 SMNVEV (reference sequence). CDR3 coding DNA: TGTGCCAGCGGTCGAACAGGGTTTAGTAACATTCAGTACTTC. It is translated as CASGRTGFSNIQYF.

J is TRBJ2-1 and V is TRBV29-1; perhaps TRBD2 as D (6 bases). The germline gives CDR1 SQVTM, CDR2 ANQGSEA. With 4 bases removed from V and 4 bases from J, the gap between germline ends came to 14 bases. The length of the CDR3 is 14 residues. The chain's CDR3 is CSVGTVEGYNEQFF. CDR3 in DNA: TGCAGCGTTGGAACAGTGGAGGGATACAATGAGCAGTTCTTC.

The chain joins TRBV11-2 to TRBJ2-4, with a weak D call TRBD2 (6 bases). V lost 2 bases to trimming and J lost 7 bases, with 18 bases between them. CDR1 is SGHAT, CDR2 FQNNGV, per germline. The CDR3 totals 16 residues. The CDR3 loop is CASSLFVSEGGNIQYF. CDR3 bases: TGTGCCAGCAGCTTATTTGTAAGCGAAGGAGGGAACATTCAGTACTTC.

V and J are TRBV11-3 and TRBJ2-5; TRBD2 matches at 13 bases. V was pared by 5 bases and J by 5 bases, with 11 bases of the junction left unmatched. This CDR3 has 17 amino acids. Germline-derived CDR1 and CDR2 are SGHNT and YENEEA. CDR3 protein: CASSKRTSGSVLETQYF. In DNA, the CDR3 is TGTGCCAGCAGCAAACGGACTAGCGGGAGTGTCTTGGAGACCCAGTACTTC.

The V and J genes are TRBV7-3 and TRBJ1-4; D is undetermined. Germline CDR1 is SGHTA and CDR2 is FQGTGA. V was pared by 2 bases and J by 7 bases, with 14 bases between. The CDR3 loop spans 15 amino acids. CDR3 sequence reads: CASSLQGLRGEKLFF. As DNA, the CDR3 is TGTGCCAGCAGCTTACAAGGCCTCCGAGGTGAAAAACTGTTTTTT.